This T cell receptor beta chain emerged from a study of identical twins. Regarding the study as a whole: With monozygotic twins, out-of-frame TCR alpha sharing exceeded what models estimated.

TCRdb re-called the 5' RACE reads through MiXCR, storing one row per CDR3 protein. This table holds 400,000 to 550,000 distinct CDR3 sequences, 20% to 25% found once. This clonotype has at least ten counts. Its matching antigen is unknown. Trimming pared 2 bases from V and 7 bases from J, leaving 3 bases between. The CDR3 covers 11 residues. CDR1 and CDR2 from the germline V gene are LGHDT and YNNKEL (reference sequence). This sample was shared with a second study, whose subject was T cells expressing NK-cell markers. That source reports: Seven of the eight sequenced donors were HCMV-seropositive; one was seronegative. Among CD8+ T cells from 5 to 7 donors, dominant NKG2C+ clonotypes accounted for 1.0-7.0%.

The genes are TRBV3-1 and TRBJ2-1, with D hard to call. The TCR was taken from a woman younger than 35 in good health. Sequences were obtained from CD4+ T cells sorted from blood. CDR3 residues: CASSQWNEQFF. CDR3 nucleotide sequence: TGTGCCAGCAGCCAATGGAATGAGCAGTTCTTC.